Following are 29 T cell receptor beta chains from one sample sequenced in a study of beta chain features in type 1 diabetes. No antigen is known for these receptors. Study outcomes and limitations: Across all four CD4+ subsets, people with type 1 diabetes showed modestly shorter TCRB CDR3s.

Reverse transcription of all isolated RNA meant that expressed TCRB transcripts were sequenced. The repertoire was sequenced with immunoSEQ multiplex PCR; TCRdb's copy has only in-frame clones and lacks some. The sample has hundreds of thousands of clones, more than 13% seen once; the top ten hold around 0.04%. The specimen sequenced was naive CD4+ T cells from blood. The origin of the receptors is a man younger than 30 with type 1 diabetes.

V and J are TRBV5-1 and TRBJ2-1; TRBD2 agrees at 7 bases. J was trimmed by 6 bases and V by 0 bases; bases with no gene match: 6. The CDR3 sequence is 15 residues long. Germline V lookup: CDR1 SGHRS, CDR2 YFSETQ. CDR3 nucleotide sequence: TGCGCCAGCAGCTTGGGCGGGGGTCCGCTCAATGAGCAGTTCTTC. Translation gives CASSLGGGPLNEQFF.

This clone has just a few counts. The rearrangement uses TRBV9 and TRBJ2-1, with TRBD1 identical over 7 bases. The CDR3 contains 16 residues. V shed 0 bases and J 0 bases; nucleotides not matched to a gene: 3. The germline V gene encodes CDR1 SGDLS and CDR2 YYNGEE. The CDR3 protein is CASSVGGQSSYNEQFF. In DNA form, the CDR3 reads TGTGCCAGCAGCGTAGGGGGACAGAGCTCCTACAATGAGCAGTTCTTC.

Only a few counts were recorded for this clone. The rearrangement joins TRBV6-5 to TRBJ1-2; D is undetermined. The germline V gene has CDR1 MNHEY and CDR2 SVGAGI. The CDR3 spans 14 residues. The V gene lost 0 bases and the J gene lost 2 bases, with 7 bases spanning the gap. In DNA, the CDR3 is TGTGCCAGCAGTTACTCGGCGGAGAACTATGGCTACACCTTC. This encodes CASSYSAENYGYTF.

In this sample, this clone turned up a few times. This chain uses TRBV7-2 with TRBJ1-1, with D unclear. Trimming removed 9 bases from V and 0 bases from J, with 11 bases in between. The CDR3 loop spans 13 amino acids. Germline V lookup: CDR1 SGHTA, CDR2 FQGNSA. The CDR3 region has the DNA TGTGCCAGTGGCGAACAGATGAACACTGAAGCTTTCTTT. It encodes CASGEQMNTEAFF. The full variable domain, its missing parts supplied by reference TRBV7-2 and TRBJ1-1, is GAGVSQSPSNKVTEKGKDVELRCDPISGHTALYWYRQSLGQGLEFLIYFQGNSAPDKSGLPSDRFSAERTGGSVSTLTIQRTQQEDSAVYLCASGEQMNTEAFFGQGTRLTVV.

This clone was seen a handful of times. The chain employs TRBV7-3 and TRBJ1-2, with D unclear. The CDR3 consists of 13 residues. From germline, CDR1 is SGHTA and CDR2 FQGTGA. V lost 2 bases and J 3 bases, leaving 7 bases between the germline ends. As DNA, the CDR3 is TGTGCCAGCAGCTTAGGCCAGGACTATGGCTACACCTTC. Translated: CASSLGQDYGYTF.

This clone was recorded a few times. V gene TRBV18 combines with J gene TRBJ2-7, with TRBD2 as a possible D gene (6 bases). V was pared by 3 bases and J by 4 bases, with 13 bases between. CDR3 size: 14 residues. The V gene's germline CDR1 is KGHSH and CDR2 LQKENI. The CDR3 loop is CASSPPVGRYEQYF. CDR3 in DNA: TGTGCCAGCTCACCCCCCGTTGGGAGGTACGAGCAGTACTTC.

This clone was observed a handful of times. The CDR3 sequence: CAWKTREPYNSPLHF. The CDR3 DNA reads as TGTGCCTGGAAAACGAGGGAGCCCTATAATTCACCCCTCCACTTT. The V call is TRBV30, the J call TRBJ1-6, with D hard to call. V was trimmed by 4 bases and J by 2 bases, leaving 12 bases between them. Germline V gene sequence: CDR1 GTSNPN, CDR2 SVGIG (reference sequence). The CDR3 sequence is 15 residues long.

Only a few counts were recorded for this clone. This CDR3 is CASSRTANNEQFF. The CDR3 nucleotides read TGTGCCAGTAGCAGGACAGCCAACAATGAGCAGTTCTTC. The V and J genes are TRBV19 and TRBJ2-1; D is perhaps TRBD1 (6 bases). Germline V gives CDR1 LNHDA, CDR2 SQIVND (reference sequence). Trimming left V 6 bases short and J 5 bases short, with 11 bases between. CDR3 size: 13 residues.

This clone was found a few times. The same CDR3 can be traced to other DNA sequences in this sample. The CDR3 bases are TGCGCCAGCAGCTTGGAAGGACCGAACACTGAAGCTTTCTTT. Protein: CASSLEGPNTEAFF. The rearrangement uses TRBV5-1 and TRBJ1-1; D not resolved. This CDR3 is 14 amino acids long. Trimming stripped 0 bases from V and 1 base from J, with 7 bases between. The germline V gene encodes CDR1 SGHRS and CDR2 YFSETQ.

This clone was observed a handful of times. This chain links TRBV14 with TRBJ2-1; 7 nucleotides line up with TRBD2. The CDR3 totals 13 residues. The germline V gene has CDR1 SGHDN and CDR2 FVKESK. Trimming took 4 bases from V and 13 from J; bases not matched to a gene: 10. The CDR3 DNA is TGTGCCAGCAGCCCCCGTATAGCGGGCGATCAGTTCTTC. This translates into CASSPRIAGDQFF.

The rearrangement links TRBV9 to TRBJ2-5; 14 bases match TRBD2. CDR1 is SGDLS, CDR2 YYNGEE, per germline. The CDR3 covers 15 residues. Trimming at V came to 7 bases and at J to 1 base, leaving 3 bases not matched to a gene. The CDR3 DNA sequence: TGTGCCAGCGGACTAGCGGGGGGACCCCAAGAGACCCAGTACTTC. Its translation: CASGLAGGPQETQYF.

The gene calls are TRBV9 and TRBJ2-1; D is uncertain. Germline values: CDR1 SGDLS, CDR2 YYNGEE. The V gene lost 0 bases and the J gene lost 7 bases, with 5 bases spanning the gap. CDR3 length equals 12 residues. CDR3 protein: CASSVVENEQFF. The CDR3 bases are TGTGCCAGCAGCGTAGTAGAGAATGAGCAGTTCTTC. Looking up the rest from reference TRBV9 and TRBJ2-1 gives the full variable domain: DSGVTQTPKHLITATGQRVTLRCSPRSGDLSVYWYQQSLDQGLQFLIQYYNGEERAKGNILERFSAQQFPDLHSELNLSSLELGDSALYFCASSVVENEQFFGPGTRLTVL.

J is TRBJ2-1 and V is TRBV5-1, with 12 bases aligning to TRBD2. Germline V lookup: CDR1 SGHRS, CDR2 YFSETQ. This CDR3 comprises 16 residues. The V segment lost 3 bases and the J segment 3 bases; nucleotides outside the gene matches: 4. CDR3 DNA: TGCGCCAGCAGCTGGGGACTAGCGGGTTACTACAATGAGCAGTTCTTC. Amino acids: CASSWGLAGYYNEQFF.

This clone was picked up a small number of times. The V call is TRBV18, the J call TRBJ2-7; tentatively, D is TRBD2 (5 bases). CDR3 length: 12 amino acids. The V and J ends lost 6 bases and 5 bases respectively, with 11 bases between them. Germline CDR1 KGHSH, CDR2 LQKENI. The CDR3 spells CASSPGENEQYF. In DNA form, the CDR3 reads TGTGCCAGCTCTCCTGGGGAGAACGAGCAGTACTTC. The whole variable domain, remainder taken from reference TRBV18 and TRBJ2-7, is NAGVMQNPRHLVRRRGQEARLRCSPMKGHSHVYWYRQLPEEGLKFMVYLQKENIIDESGMPKERFSAEFPKEGPSILRIQQVVRGDSAAYFCASSPGENEQYFGPGTRLTVT.

V gene TRBV6-6 combines with J gene TRBJ2-7; TRBD1 matches 8 bases. V gave up 6 bases and J gave up 4 bases; unmatched junction bases: 8. The CDR3 is made up of 14 amino acids. Germline V gives CDR1 MNHNY, CDR2 SVGAGI (reference sequence). CDR3 coding DNA: TGTGCCAGCAGGGCCGGGACAGGCCAATACGAGCAGTACTTC. Translated: CASRAGTGQYEQYF.

The chain is built from TRBV6-4 and TRBJ1-2; tentatively, D is TRBD1 (6 bases). CDR1 is MRHNA, CDR2 SNTAGT, per germline. V lost 5 bases to trimming and J lost 0 bases, with 13 bases between them. There are 15 residues in the CDR3. CDR3 residues: CASSSGGATNYGYTF. CDR3 nucleotide sequence: TGTGCCAGCAGTTCCGGGGGGGCAACTAACTATGGCTACACCTTC.

This clone has just a few counts. As DNA, the CDR3 is TGTGCCAGTAACTACTACGGGACAGCGTATGGCTACACCTTC. Protein product: CASNYYGTAYGYTF. This chain links TRBV19 with TRBJ1-2; TRBD1 matches 7 bases. Trimming removed 7 bases from V and 5 bases from J; junction bases left unmatched: 10. The germline V gene has CDR1 LNHDA and CDR2 SQIVND (reference sequence). This CDR3 is built from 14 residues.

The chain joins TRBV5-1 to TRBJ2-7; 10 bases map to TRBD1. CDR1 is SGHRS and CDR2 is YFSETQ in the germline V gene. The J segment lost 7 bases and the V segment lost 0 bases, leaving 7 bases of the junction unmatched. The CDR3 has 15 amino acids. CDR3 sequence (DNA): TGCGCCAGCAGCTTGGCCTTGGGACAGGGGACGGAGCAGTACTTC. Amino acids: CASSLALGQGTEQYF.

DNA for the CDR3: TGTGCCAGCAGTCGGGACCGCACAGATACGCAGTATTTT. Translating gives CASSRDRTDTQYF. The V call is TRBV6-5, the J call TRBJ2-3; the D gene could be TRBD1 or TRBD2 (5 bases each). The CDR3 runs to 13 residues. CDR1 and CDR2 (germline): MNHEY, SVGAGI. The V gene lost 5 bases and the J gene lost 1 base, with 7 bases spanning the gap.

This clone showed up just a few times. V gene TRBV9 combines with J gene TRBJ1-4, with 7 bases fitting TRBD1. The CDR3 spans 14 residues. Trimming took 3 bases from V and 6 from J; bases not matched to a gene: 5. The V gene's germline CDR1 is SGDLS and CDR2 YYNGEE. The CDR3 reads CASSATGRDEKLFF. For the CDR3, the DNA is TGTGCCAGCAGCGCGACAGGGCGGGATGAAAAACTGTTTTTT. The full variable domain, in which reference TRBV9 and TRBJ1-4 provide the parts outside the CDR3, is DSGVTQTPKHLITATGQRVTLRCSPRSGDLSVYWYQQSLDQGLQFLIQYYNGEERAKGNILERFSAQQFPDLHSELNLSSLELGDSALYFCASSATGRDEKLFFGSGTQLSVL.

This clone appeared a few times. The chain recombines TRBV11-2 with TRBJ1-6; D is unresolved. Deletions cut 4 bases from V and 7 bases from J, with 14 bases between. Germline assignment: CDR1 SGHAT and CDR2 FQNNGV. The length of the CDR3 is 15 residues. The CDR3 DNA follows: TGTGCCAGCAGCTCCCGGGAATTGGGGAATTCACCCCTCCACTTT. It yields the protein CASSSRELGNSPLHF.

The chain recombines TRBV14 with TRBJ2-1; 11 bases align to TRBD2. The length of the CDR3 is 13 residues. The germline V gene has CDR1 SGHDN and CDR2 FVKESK. The V gene end was trimmed by 4 bases and the J gene end by 9 bases; junction bases not matched to a gene: 2. CDR3 DNA: TGTGCCAGCAGCCTAGCGGGAGGGTCTGAGCAGTTCTTC. Its translation: CASSLAGGSEQFF.

The chain links TRBV6-1 to TRBJ2-1; D is ambiguous. The CDR3 contains 14 residues. V lost 6 bases and J 0 bases, leaving 9 bases between the germline ends. Per the germline V gene, CDR1 is MNHNS and CDR2 is SASEGT. The CDR3 nucleotides are TGTGCCAGCAGCGTACTTGGCTCCTACAATGAGCAGTTCTTC. Translation gives CASSVLGSYNEQFF.

The chain combines TRBV29-1 with TRBJ1-2; D unresolved. The CDR3 spans 12 residues. Germline assignment: CDR1 SQVTM and CDR2 ANQGSEA. The V end lost 4 bases, the J end lost 1 base, and 7 bases lay between the germline ends. CDR3 nucleotides: TGCAGCGTTGCCGACTTTAACTATGGCTACACCTTC. Its translation: CSVADFNYGYTF.

This clone has a handful of counts. The gene calls are TRBV4-2 and TRBJ2-3, with D uncertain. CDR1 LGHNA and CDR2 YNFKEQ come from the germline V gene. This CDR3 region has 13 residues. Deletions cut 1 base from V and 5 bases from J, with 7 bases between. CDR3 loop: CASSQAIRDTQYF. CDR3 nucleotides: TGTGCCAGCAGCCAAGCCATTAGAGATACGCAGTATTTT.

The chain uses TRBV30 and TRBJ1-1; 8 bases map to TRBD1. J was trimmed by 8 bases and V by 0 bases; bases with no gene match: 2. This CDR3 spans 12 amino acids. CDR1 and CDR2 from the germline V gene are GTSNPN and SVGIG (reference sequence). The CDR3 loop is CAWSVRDREAFF. CDR3 nucleotides: TGTGCCTGGAGTGTACGGGACAGGGAAGCTTTCTTT.

This clone was detected a few times. This chain connects TRBV15 to TRBJ1-3; D is unresolved. CDR3 length: 13 amino acids. CDR1 is LNHNV and CDR2 is YYDKDF in the germline V gene (reference sequence). The germline V and J ends were trimmed by 5 bases and 2 bases, with 7 bases remaining between them. CDR3: CATSWGTGNTIYF. The CDR3 region has the DNA TGTGCCACCAGCTGGGGTACTGGAAACACCATATATTTT.

The rearrangement links TRBV7-2 to TRBJ2-2; tentative D call: TRBD1 (5 bases). CDR3 length: 14 residues. Germline CDR1 is SGHTA and CDR2 is FQGNSA. V was clipped by 5 bases and J by 2 bases, with 9 bases between them. This CDR3 is CASSEQGNTGELFF. Written as DNA, the CDR3 is TGTGCCAGCAGCGAGCAGGGTAACACCGGGGAGCTGTTTTTT.

For the CDR3, the DNA is TGTGCCAGCAGTGCAGACAGCCTCTCTGGGGCCAACGTCCTGACTTTC. Its translation is CASSADSLSGANVLTF. The J gene is TRBJ2-6, the V gene TRBV6-1; maybe TRBD1 (5 bases). Germline CDR1 MNHNS, CDR2 SASEGT. Trimming stripped 4 bases from V and 0 bases from J, with 10 bases between. The CDR3 length is 16 residues.